A single T cell receptor (beta chain) is shown here with its context. The antigen remains undetermined. Amplification targeted TCR beta CDR3 regions from RNA transcripts. TCR CDR3 regions were first amplified by RT-PCR with HTBI primers. In TCRdb, the multiplex PCR reads were re-called with MiXCR into one record per CDR3 protein. The sample consists of hundreds of thousands of distinct CDR3 sequences, roughly 40% of them appearing once. Patients aged 18 to 65 with hyperthyroidism were newly diagnosed, with duration under 2 months. This sample was included in a study of T cells in Graves' hyperthyroidism and ophthalmopathy. Study background: It was at initial diagnosis, before any treatment, that peripheral blood was collected. Regarding the study as a whole: Blood also carried most thyroid clonotypes expanded above 0.001.

The germline CDR1 and CDR2 sequences are ENHRY and SYGVKD. After removal of 10 bases from V and 4 bases from J, the junction contained 10 bases not matched to a gene. This CDR3 is 15 amino acids long. Material: blood. J is TRBJ1-6 and V is TRBV10-3; 7 nucleotides match TRBD1. The clonotype comes from a man aged 18 to 30 with Graves' hyperthyroidism. This CDR3 is CASRKGTEYNSPLHF. CDR3 DNA: TGTGCCAGCAGGAAGGGGACAGAATATAATTCACCCCTCCACTTT.